The clone carrying this T cell receptor (beta chain) appeared many times. Trimming cost V 2 bases and J 6 bases; bases outside gene matches: 5. Per germline, CDR1 ENHRY and CDR2 SYGVKD. CDR3 length equals 15 residues. Synthesis of cDNA was accomplished via 5'RACE employing 10-nucleotide random UMIs. Via MiXCR, TCRdb re-called the 5' RACE reads, giving one row per CDR3 protein. The data show around 68,000 distinct CDR3 sequences, with approximately 3.7% seen just once and roughly 2.8% held by the top ten. The data are from a study of neurological immune-mediated disorders. Sequenced sample: PBMCs. This chain connects TRBV10-3 to TRBJ2-3, with 10 bases aligning to TRBD1. The TCR was taken from a man aged 50 or older with multiple sclerosis. CDR3 DNA: TGTGCCATCAGTGAGGAGGGACAGGGGTATGATACGCAGTATTTT. It yields the protein CAISEEGQGYDTQYF.